This record concerns one T cell receptor beta chain sequence. The data were obtained in a study of shared clonotypes between healthy human individuals. Sequenced by immunoSEQ multiplex PCR; TCRdb stores in-frame clones only, minus some. Here the sample spans about 1 million clones, more than 60% being singletons. V shed 6 bases and J shed 6 bases, with 11 bases lying between them. CDR3 size: 13 residues. In germline, CDR1 is MNHEY, CDR2 SVGAGI. This TCR was recovered from a man aged 18-30 years in good health. The specimen sequenced was memory CD4+ T cells sorted from blood. Stated subset: CD45RA-negative fraction. This chain joins TRBV6-5 and TRBJ2-2; D not certain. The CDR3 DNA is TGTGCCAGCAGCCAAGGGTCCGCCGGGGAGCTGTTTTTT. It is translated as CASSQGSAGELFF.